The rows below give T cell receptor beta chains drawn from one sample of a study of cytomegalovirus exposure and HLA in healthy donors. Libraries were prepared by immunoSEQ multiplex PCR; TCRdb keeps only in-frame clonotypes and omits some of them. Among under 130,000 clones listed, around 70% were seen once. Sequencing input: PBMCs. The source of these receptors is a man aged 35-49 years in good health and CMV-seronegative. Each CDR3 is given with its conserved first and last residue. The D gene is left open where the match is weak. Clone size is shown for a subset of rows, as once, few, many or a class of expanded clone.

D gene	CDR3 length	V gene	clone size	J gene	CDR3 protein	CDR3 DNA
TRBD2	15	TRBV10-3	.	TRBJ2-2	CAISEVLAETGELFF	TGTGCCATCAGTGAGGTACTAGCGGAAACCGGGGAGCTGTTTTTT
TRBD1	15	TRBV7-7	.	TRBJ2-3	CASSRGGLSTDTQYF	TGTGCTAGCAGCCGAGGGGGCTTAAGTACAGATACGCAGTATTTT
.	15	TRBV7-9	once	TRBJ1-6	CASSAGHLNNSPLHF	TGTGCCAGCAGCGCTGGACATCTAAATAATTCACCCCTCCACTTT
.	14	TRBV6-5	few	TRBJ2-7	CASSYVSGPREQYF	TGTGCCAGCAGTTATGTTAGCGGTCCTCGCGAGCAGTACTTC
.	14	TRBV18	few	TRBJ2-5	CASSLSGFQETQYF	TGTGCCAGCTCACTATCAGGGTTCCAAGAGACCCAGTACTTC
TRBD1	14	TRBV4-1	.	TRBJ2-7	CATARDRGISEQYF	TGCGCCACCGCCCGGGACAGGGGTATCTCCGAGCAGTACTTC
.	15	TRBV5-1	.	TRBJ1-1	CASSLVVGGNTEAFF	TGCGCCAGCAGCTTGGTAGTAGGCGGGAACACTGAAGCTTTCTTT
TRBD2	15	TRBV27	.	TRBJ2-2	CASLTSGRGTGELFF	TGTGCCAGCCTTACTAGCGGGAGAGGCACCGGGGAGCTGTTTTTT
TRBD2	17	TRBV7-2	once	TRBJ2-1	CASRFAPGLLIYTEQFF	TGTGCCAGCAGATTCGCCCCGGGACTATTGATTTATACGGAGCAGTTCTTC
.	15	TRBV25-1	.	TRBJ1-2	CASSETSGRNYGYTF	TGTGCCAGCAGTGAAACGTCAGGGCGAAACTATGGCTACACCTTC
.	12	TRBV7-2	.	TRBJ1-2	CASSSSDNGYTF	TGTGCCAGCAGCTCATCAGACAATGGCTACACCTTC
.	14	TRBV19	.	TRBJ1-5	CASSEDTSNQPQHF	TGTGCCAGTAGTGAAGACACCTCAAATCAGCCCCAGCATTTT
TRBD1	15	TRBV5-4	.	TRBJ2-5	CASSAGTGGERTQYF	TGTGCCAGCAGCGCCGGGACAGGGGGCGAGCGGACCCAGTACTTC
.	15	TRBV7-9	.	TRBJ1-1	CASSLQGGGHTEAFF	TGTGCCAGCAGCCTTCAGGGTGGAGGGCACACTGAAGCTTTCTTT
.	14	TRBV7-3	.	TRBJ2-7	CASSLTGHIYEQYF	TGTGCCAGCAGCTTAACGGGACACATCTACGAGCAGTACTTC
TRBD1	14	TRBV2	once	TRBJ1-5	CASSGTGARQPQHF	TGTGCCAGCAGTGGGACAGGGGCCAGACAGCCCCAGCATTTT
TRBD2	14	TRBV13	.	TRBJ2-5	CASSSRGEWETQYF	TGTGCCAGCAGCTCACGGGGGGAATGGGAGACCCAGTACTTC
TRBD2	16	TRBV7-3	.	TRBJ2-2	CASSPSSGGGAGELFF	TGTGCCAGCAGCCCGTCTAGCGGGGGCGGGGCCGGGGAGCTGTTTTTT
.	14	TRBV30	.	TRBJ1-2	CAWSIGAGRYGYTF	TGTGCCTGGAGTATAGGGGCCGGACGCTATGGCTACACCTTC
TRBD2	17	TRBV7-2	.	TRBJ2-5	CASSLAGGAKTRETQYF	TGTGCCAGCAGCTTAGCCGGGGGGGCGAAGACCCGAGAGACCCAGTACTTC
TRBD1	15	TRBV4-1	.	TRBJ1-6	CASSQGTRDREALHF	TGCGCCAGCAGCCAAGGAACAAGAGACAGGGAGGCCCTCCACTTT
TRBD2	16	TRBV4-1	.	TRBJ2-7	CASSQLAGPVSYEQYF	TGCGCCAGCAGCCAACTAGCGGGACCTGTCTCCTACGAGCAGTACTTC
TRBD2	14	TRBV7-3	.	TRBJ2-2	CASSLGGGTGELFF	TGTGCCAGCAGCTTGGGGGGGGGCACCGGGGAGCTGTTTTTT
TRBD2	14	TRBV13	.	TRBJ2-5	CASSNRLAWETQYF	TGTGCCAGCAGCAACCGACTAGCCTGGGAGACCCAGTACTTC
.	12	TRBV7-9	.	TRBJ1-1	CASSRVITEAFF	TGTGCCAGTAGTCGGGTGATAACTGAAGCTTTCTTT
.	14	TRBV5-1	.	TRBJ2-5	CASSLQDLQETQYF	TGCGCCAGCAGCTTACAGGACCTCCAAGAGACCCAGTACTTC
TRBD2	19	TRBV4-1	.	TRBJ2-2	CASTRTPSGRHKNTGELFF	TGCGCCAGCACCCGAACCCCTAGCGGGAGGCATAAGAACACCGGGGAGCTGTTTTTT
TRBD1	13	TRBV28	.	TRBJ1-1	CASSGDSSRKAFF	TGTGCCAGCAGTGGGGACAGTTCTCGGAAAGCTTTCTTT
TRBD2	13	TRBV6-1	once	TRBJ2-1	CASSVEREREQFF	TGTGCCAGCAGTGTTGAGCGGGAGCGTGAGCAGTTCTTC
.	13	TRBV27	few	TRBJ2-7	CASSLFLTYEQYF	TGTGCCAGCAGTTTATTTTTAACCTACGAGCAGTACTTC
TRBD1	12	TRBV19	.	TRBJ1-6	CASRQGNSPLHF	TGTGCCAGTAGACAGGGGAATTCACCCCTCCACTTT
.	17	TRBV19	.	TRBJ2-1	CASSIDRGGGSYNEQFF	TGTGCTAGTAGTATAGATAGGGGGGGTGGCTCCTACAATGAGCAGTTCTTC
.	17	TRBV4-1	.	TRBJ2-5	CASSQPTMALGQETQYF	TGCGCCAGCAGCCAGCCCACGATGGCTCTGGGGCAGGAGACCCAGTACTTC
.	18	TRBV7-9	once	TRBJ1-2	CSSSLEGVGGTTNYGYTF	TGTTCCAGCAGCCTAGAGGGAGTCGGGGGAACGACTAACTATGGCTACACCTTC
.	12	TRBV6-4	.	TRBJ2-3	CASSPSGDTQYF	TGTGCCAGCAGCCCAAGCGGAGATACGCAGTATTTT
.	12	TRBV27	.	TRBJ2-1	CASSLGENEQFF	TGTGCCAGCAGTCTAGGGGAAAATGAGCAGTTCTTC
TRBD1	14	TRBV30	.	TRBJ2-7	CAWTEDRGGYEQYF	TGTGCCTGGACCGAGGACAGGGGAGGGTACGAGCAGTACTTC
.	13	TRBV19	.	TRBJ1-2	CASSIGGMGGYTF	TGTGCCAGTAGTATTGGAGGGATGGGAGGCTACACCTTC
.	15	TRBV6-5	few	TRBJ1-3	CASSPGVGSGNTIYF	TGTGCCAGCAGCCCCGGGGTCGGCTCTGGAAACACCATATATTTT
.	14	TRBV6-5	.	TRBJ1-5	CASSQTASNQPQHF	TGTGCCAGCAGTCAAACAGCTAGCAATCAGCCCCAGCATTTT
.	12	TRBV6-5	few	TRBJ2-7	CASRPSYHEQYF	TGTGCCAGCCGGCCTAGCTACCACGAGCAGTACTTC
.	17	TRBV7-9	few	TRBJ1-3	CASSWSQGSILRNTIYF	TGTGCCAGCAGCTGGTCACAGGGATCTATTCTGAGAAACACCATATATTTT